The 28 T cell receptor beta chains given below trace back to one sample, sequenced in a study of blood T cell repertoires in COVID-19. The data were produced by immunoSEQ multiplex PCR, yet TCRdb's version contains in-frame clones alone and is incomplete. The table shows approximately 73,000 clones, with around 86% occurring only once. The material sequenced was peripheral blood. The origin of the receptors is a woman aged 55-70 years with acute or convalescent COVID-19.

The genes are TRBV12-3 or TRBV12-4 and TRBJ1-1; TRBD1 matches at 7 bases. This CDR3 region has 13 residues. Germline trimming cut 6 bases from V and 5 bases from J; bases unmatched to any gene: 6. The DNA of the CDR3 is TGTGCCAGCAGAAATGACAGGGCGACTGAAGCTTTCTTT. This gives the protein CASRNDRATEAFF.

This clone was counted a single time. The CDR3 sequence: CASSKVRTRSSYEQYF. The CDR3 nucleotides read TGTGCCAGCAGCAAAGTTCGGACAAGGAGCTCCTACGAGCAGTACTTC. The chain couples TRBV21-1 to TRBJ2-7; TRBD1, the table's D call, was not compared with the DNA. TRBV21-1 is a known pseudogene. This CDR3 contains 16 residues.

This sequence joins TRBV5-4 and TRBJ1-6; D ambiguous. Trimming shortened V by 0 bases and J by 3 bases, and 13 bases separated the two germline ends. Germline V gene data show CDR1 as SGHNT and CDR2 as YYREEE (reference sequence). The CDR3 extends over 17 amino acids. CDR3 region: CASSLGVTESYNSPLHF. As DNA, the CDR3 is TGTGCCAGCAGCTTGGGGGTTACGGAGAGCTATAATTCACCCCTCCACTTT.

V is TRBV19 and J is TRBJ1-1; no clear D gene. Looked up from germline, CDR1 is LNHDA and CDR2 is SQIVND (reference sequence). The germline V and J ends were trimmed by 5 bases and 0 bases, with 13 bases remaining between them. The CDR3 spans 15 residues. CDR3 amino acids: CASSLSTLMNTEAFF. The CDR3 nucleotides are TGTGCCAGTAGTCTGTCGACACTCATGAACACTGAAGCTTTCTTT.

This clone was picked up one time. V and J are TRBV19 and TRBJ2-7, with 8 bases identical to TRBD2. V dropped 4 bases and J dropped 3; count of bases not matched to a gene: 8. Germline V CDR1 and CDR2: LNHDA, SQIVND (reference sequence). This CDR3 has 15 amino acids. CDR3 amino acids: CASSTRGGIGYEQYF. Here the CDR3 DNA reads TGTGCCAGTAGTACTCGGGGGGGAATCGGCTACGAGCAGTACTTC. The full variable domain, with the rest looked up from reference TRBV19 and TRBJ2-7, is DGGITQSPKYLFRKEGQNVTLSCEQNLNHDAMYWYRQDPGQGLRLIYYSQIVNDFQKGDIAEGYSVSREKKESFPLTVTSAQKNPTAFYLCASSTRGGIGYEQYFGPGTRLTVT.

The chain employs TRBV27 and TRBJ2-3; 9 bases align to TRBD2. CDR3 length equals 15 residues. V lost 6 bases to trimming and J lost 6 bases; unmatched junction nucleotides: 10. Germline values: CDR1 MNHEY, CDR2 SMNVEV (reference sequence). The CDR3 reads CASSRSGGHPDTQYF. Here the CDR3 DNA reads TGTGCCAGCAGCCGAAGCGGGGGGCACCCGGATACGCAGTATTTT.

The chain is built from TRBV29-1 and TRBJ2-5; D is perhaps TRBD2 (6 bases). V lost 2 bases and J 6 bases, leaving 25 bases between the germline ends. Germline-derived CDR1 and CDR2 are SQVTM and ANQGSEA. CDR3 size: 17 residues. CDR3 amino acids: CSVETPPGSRGMQTQYF. The CDR3, as DNA: TGCAGCGTTGAAACCCCTCCGGGCAGCCGGGGGATGCAGACCCAGTACTTC.

The chain employs TRBV6-2 or TRBV6-3 and TRBJ2-7; D is possibly TRBD2 (6 bases). This CDR3 comprises 13 residues. V was clipped by 6 bases and J by 1 base, with 10 bases between them. CDR1 MNHEY and CDR2 SVGEGT come from the germline V gene. Here the CDR3 DNA reads TGTGCCAGCAGCATGGGGACTTCCTACGAGCAGTACTTC. Its protein is CASSMGTSYEQYF.

The J gene is TRBJ2-3, the V gene TRBV3-1 (or the pseudogene TRBV3-2), with 10 nucleotides matching TRBD2. V lost 6 bases and J lost 6; bases outside the gene matches: 9. The CDR3 runs to 15 residues. Germline CDR1 LGHDT, CDR2 YNNKEL (reference sequence). As DNA, the CDR3 is TGTGCCAGCAGTGCAAGCGGGGGGGCCTCTGATACGCAGTATTTT. This gives the protein CASSASGGASDTQYF.

This chain uses TRBV7-9 with TRBJ2-7, with D possibly TRBD1 on 5 matching bases. V was cut by 4 bases and J by 0 bases, with 13 bases left in between. The CDR3 totals 15 residues. Germline CDR1 is SEHNR and CDR2 is FQNEAQ (reference sequence). The CDR3 nucleotides are TGTGCCAGCAGCTCTGGACATACGAGCTCCTACGAGCAGTACTTC. Its translation: CASSSGHTSSYEQYF.

The chain has TRBV5-5 and TRBJ1-5; the D gene is possibly TRBD1 (6 bases). Looked up from germline, CDR1 is SGHKS and CDR2 is YYEKEE (reference sequence). The V and J ends lost 4 bases and 1 base respectively, with 27 bases between them. This CDR3 has 20 residues. CDR3 amino acids: CASSESGGVRSGDSNQPQHF. The CDR3 DNA is TGTGCCAGCAGCGAGAGTGGGGGCGTTAGATCTGGGGACAGCAATCAGCCCCAGCATTTT.

The chain uses TRBV13 and TRBJ1-5; possibly TRBD1 for D (6 bases). The V end lost 4 bases, the J end lost 5 bases, and 15 bases lay between the germline ends. Germline V gene sequence: CDR1 PRHDT, CDR2 FYEKMQ (reference sequence). The CDR3 is 15 residues long. The CDR3 nucleotides read TGTGCCAGCAGCTCATTACAGGGCATCGATCAGCCCCAGCATTTT. It yields the protein CASSSLQGIDQPQHF.

This chain joins TRBV27 and TRBJ1-5; 8 nucleotides match TRBD1. This CDR3 contains 17 residues. Trimming removed 4 bases from V and 0 bases from J; junction bases left unmatched: 8. The V gene's germline CDR1 is MNHEY and CDR2 SMNVEV (reference sequence). CDR3 sequence reads: CASSSWTGSYSNQPQHF. The CDR3 nucleotides read TGTGCCAGCAGTTCTTGGACAGGGTCTTATAGCAATCAGCCCCAGCATTTT.

The J gene is TRBJ1-4, the V gene TRBV7-9, with 9 positions matching TRBD1. Germline V gives CDR1 SEHNR, CDR2 FQNEAQ (reference sequence). The CDR3 loop spans 14 amino acids. The V and J ends lost 1 base and 9 bases, in that order; junction bases with no gene match: 3. The CDR3: CASSLGGQGQKLFF. As DNA, the CDR3 is TGTGCCAGCAGCTTAGGGGGACAGGGTCAAAAACTGTTTTTT. Full variable domain (outside the CDR3, taken from reference TRBV7-9 and TRBJ1-4): DTGVSQNPRHKITKRGQNVTFRCDPISEHNRLYWYRQTLGQGPEFLTYFQNEAQLEKSRLLSDRFSAERPKGSFSTLEIQRTEQGDSAMYLCASSLGGQGQKLFFGSGTQLSVL.

The chain employs TRBV5-1 and TRBJ2-5, with D perhaps TRBD2 (6 bases). Per the germline V gene, CDR1 is SGHRS and CDR2 is YFSETQ. The CDR3 length is 16 residues. V gave up 4 bases and J gave up 1 base, with 17 bases separating them. In DNA form, the CDR3 reads TGCGCCAGCAGCCGCTCGGGAGCGTATCGCCAAGAGACCCAGTACTTC. Translation: CASSRSGAYRQETQYF.

The rearrangement uses TRBV24-1 and TRBJ2-3; tentatively, D is TRBD1 (5 bases). In germline, CDR1 is KGHDR, CDR2 SFDVKD. This CDR3 is built from 14 residues. V was pared by 2 bases and J by 5 bases, with 10 bases between. The CDR3 DNA follows: TGTGCCACCAGTGATTGGGGCAGTGGAGATACGCAGTATTTT. Translated, it gives CATSDWGSGDTQYF.

A few counts support this clone. The chain carries TRBV27 and TRBJ2-7; TRBD2 matches 12 bases. With V trimmed by 2 bases and J by 2 bases, 13 bases remained unmatched. The CDR3 is 19 residues long. Germline V gene lookup returns CDR1 MNHEY and CDR2 SMNVEV (reference sequence). The DNA for the CDR3 is TGTGCCAGCAGTTTAAGTCTTATCTCTAGCGGGAGGGCCGCCTACGAGCAGTACTTC. It yields the protein CASSLSLISSGRAAYEQYF.

The chain carries TRBV4-2 and TRBJ1-1; TRBD1 is a possible D gene (5 bases). CDR1 and CDR2 (germline): LGHNA, YNFKEQ. CDR3 size: 15 residues. V was cut by 0 bases and J by 1 base, with 9 bases left in between. The DNA of the CDR3 is TGTGCCAGCAGCCAAGAACGGACAAGGAACACTGAAGCTTTCTTT. It specifies CASSQERTRNTEAFF.

This clone was recorded once. The chain uses TRBV10-3 and TRBJ1-2, with D perhaps TRBD1 (5 bases). Trimming removed 2 bases from V and 4 bases from J, with 11 bases in between. Germline loops: CDR1 ENHRY, CDR2 SYGVKD. CDR3 length equals 14 residues. Written as DNA, the CDR3 is TGTGCCATCAGTGAGGCGCGGGGACTCTATGGCTACACCTTC. It codes for CAISEARGLYGYTF.

This rearrangement joins TRBV7-9 to TRBJ2-4; a possible D gene is TRBD2 (5 bases). The CDR3 has 15 residues. The germline V and J ends were trimmed by 6 bases and 1 base, with 13 bases remaining between them. CDR1 and CDR2 from the germline V gene are SEHNR and FQNEAQ (reference sequence). The chain's CDR3 is CASRPSAGAKNIQYF. CDR3 sequence (DNA): TGTGCCAGCAGACCCAGTGCGGGCGCCAAAAACATTCAGTACTTC.

The rearrangement uses TRBV7-9 and TRBJ1-4, with TRBD1 identical over 8 bases. The CDR3 is 18 amino acids. CDR1 and CDR2 from the germline V gene are SEHNR and FQNEAQ (reference sequence). Trimming took 1 base from V and 5 from J; bases not matched to a gene: 12. The CDR3 sequence: CASSLDSRTGLKNEKLFF. The CDR3 DNA reads TGTGCCAGCAGCTTAGACTCCAGGACAGGGCTAAAGAATGAAAAACTGTTTTTT.

The chain links TRBV27 to TRBJ2-1; 11 bases are shared with TRBD2. The V segment lost 5 bases and the J segment 7 bases; nucleotides outside the gene matches: 13. CDR1 MNHEY and CDR2 SMNVEV come from the germline V gene (reference sequence). This CDR3 region has 17 residues. The CDR3 reads CASSLLPLAGVRNEQFF. DNA of the CDR3: TGTGCCAGCAGTCTTCTCCCACTAGCGGGAGTTCGTAATGAGCAGTTCTTC.

The chain joins TRBV5-3 to TRBJ2-7; a weak D match, TRBD2 (6 bases). TRBV5-3 is known as an ORF, though its function is uncertain. The CDR3 consists of 13 residues. Trimming cost V 6 bases and J 2 bases, with 12 bases left between them. The CDR3 protein is CARIAGLPYEQYF. The CDR3 DNA reads as TGTGCCAGAATTGCGGGACTTCCCTACGAGCAGTACTTC.

The V gene is TRBV5-4, the J gene TRBJ1-1; D gene unclear. The ends were cut back, 4 bases at V and 6 bases at J, with 16 bases in the middle. The CDR3 spans 14 residues. CDR1 is SGHNT, CDR2 YYREEE, per germline (reference sequence). Here the CDR3 reads CASSTGDVVAEAFF. The CDR3 DNA is TGTGCCAGCAGCACCGGGGATGTGGTCGCTGAAGCTTTCTTT.

The J gene is TRBJ2-3, the V gene TRBV19; 9 bases are shared with TRBD1. CDR1 is LNHDA, CDR2 SQIVND, per germline (reference sequence). This CDR3 is built from 14 residues. Unmatched junction bases numbered 5, after V lost 6 bases and J lost 4 bases. The chain's CDR3 is CASRRDRAPDTQYF. CDR3 in DNA: TGTGCCAGTAGGAGGGACAGGGCCCCAGATACGCAGTATTTT.

This chain connects TRBV12-5 to TRBJ1-6, with 7 bases lining up with TRBD1. The germline gives CDR1 LGHNT, CDR2 FRNRAP. The CDR3 sequence is 15 residues long. Losses at the gene ends were 5 bases for V and 9 bases for J; bases not matched to a gene: 10. Here the CDR3 reads CASGLQQGMGSPLHF. CDR3 nucleotides: TGTGCTAGTGGTCTTCAACAGGGGATGGGTTCACCCCTCCACTTT. The full variable domain, in which reference TRBV12-5 and TRBJ1-6 provide the parts outside the CDR3, is DARVTQTPRHKVTEMGQEVTMRCQPILGHNTVFWYRQTMMQGLELLAYFRNRAPLDDSGMPKDRFSAEMPDATLATLKIQPSEPRDSAVYFCASGLQQGMGSPLHFGNGTRLTVT.

V gene TRBV4-1 combines with J gene TRBJ2-1, with 8 bases matching TRBD2. There are 16 residues in the CDR3. Per the germline V gene, CDR1 is MGHRA and CDR2 is YSYEKL. Trimming cost V 3 bases and J 2 bases; bases outside gene matches: 6. The CDR3 spells CASSQLGLAAYNEQFF. As DNA, the CDR3 is TGCGCCAGCAGCCAGCTTGGACTAGCAGCCTACAATGAGCAGTTCTTC.

The table lists this clone with a few counts. This chain connects TRBV28 to TRBJ1-6; 8 nucleotides line up with TRBD1. V shed 6 bases, J shed 3 bases, and the junction held 7 bases outside the gene matches. In germline, CDR1 is MDHEN, CDR2 SYDVKM. The CDR3 has 16 amino acids. In DNA form, the CDR3 reads TGTGCCAGCAGGTTACAGGGGGAATACTATAATTCACCCCTCCACTTT. Protein product: CASRLQGEYYNSPLHF.